The 25 T cell receptor beta chains listed next were all sequenced from one sample in a study of blood T cell repertoires in COVID-19. Sequenced by immunoSEQ multiplex PCR; TCRdb stores in-frame clones only, minus some. The table includes roughly 21,000 clones, around 89% detected once. The material sequenced was peripheral blood. The source is a man between 65 and 79 years old with active COVID-19.

This rearrangement joins TRBV4-1 to TRBJ1-6; 7 positions agree with TRBD1. The V gene end was trimmed by 0 bases and the J gene end by 11 bases; junction bases not matched to a gene: 4. The germline CDR1 and CDR2 sequences are MGHRA and YSYEKL. The CDR3 length is 14 residues. DNA of the CDR3: TGCGCCAGCAGCCAAGATTTGGGACAGCCACCCCTCCACTTT. Residues: CASSQDLGQPPLHF.

The chain has TRBV2 and TRBJ2-2; maybe TRBD1 (6 bases). Germline lookup yields CDR1 SNHLY and CDR2 FYNNEI. CDR3 length equals 14 residues. V lost 3 bases to trimming and J lost 4 bases, with 9 bases between them. CDR3 amino acids: CASSEQGTTGELFF. The CDR3 DNA reads TGTGCCAGCAGTGAGCAGGGGACCACCGGGGAGCTGTTTTTT.

The CDR3, as DNA: TGTGCCTGGGGACAGGGGGCCGGGAACACCATATATTTT. Encoded protein: CAWGQGAGNTIYF. The genes are TRBV30 and TRBJ1-3; 11 bases agree with TRBD1. CDR1 and CDR2 from the germline V gene are GTSNPN and SVGIG (reference sequence). The V gene end was trimmed by 5 bases and the J gene end by 7 bases; junction bases not matched to a gene: 4. The CDR3 has 13 amino acids.

The gene calls are TRBV27 and TRBJ2-2; weak D call: TRBD1 (6 bases). The germline V gene has CDR1 MNHEY and CDR2 SMNVEV (reference sequence). This CDR3 is built from 15 residues. The germline V and J ends were trimmed by 2 bases and 3 bases, with 10 bases remaining between them. CDR3 loop: CASSLQGKYTGELFF. The CDR3 bases are TGTGCCAGCAGTTTACAGGGGAAGTACACCGGGGAGCTGTTTTTT.

V usage is TRBV28 and J usage is TRBJ2-7; 9 bases align to TRBD1. V dropped 2 bases and J dropped 3; count of bases not matched to a gene: 2. Germline CDR1 is MDHEN and CDR2 is SYDVKM. CDR3 size: 14 residues. CDR3 DNA: TGTGCCAGCAGTTTAGGGACAGGGCTCTACGAGCAGTACTTC. Amino acid sequence: CASSLGTGLYEQYF.

This clone was counted a single time. V is TRBV19 and J is TRBJ1-4; a possible D gene is TRBD1 (5 bases). Germline CDR1 LNHDA, CDR2 SQIVND (reference sequence). This CDR3 comprises 16 residues. The V and J ends lost 5 bases and 7 bases respectively, with 20 bases between them. The CDR3 DNA reads as TGTGCCAGTAGTGATTTCCAGGGCCTGAGAGGTGAAAAACTGTTTTTT. It specifies CASSDFQGLRGEKLFF.

This chain links TRBV3-1 (or the pseudogene TRBV3-2) with TRBJ1-1; 8 bases map to TRBD1. Germline lookup yields CDR1 LGHDT and CDR2 YNNKEL (reference sequence). CDR3 length: 15 residues. Losses at the gene ends were 3 bases for V and 5 bases for J; bases not matched to a gene: 8. CDR3 DNA: TGTGCCAGCAGCCAGATAAGGACAGGGAGAACTGAAGCTTTCTTT. Translation: CASSQIRTGRTEAFF.

V usage is TRBV5-4 and J usage is TRBJ1-2, with D perhaps matching TRBD1 (6 bases). The CDR3 runs to 14 residues. Germline CDR1 reads SGHNT; CDR2 reads YYREEE (reference sequence). Trimming took off 0 bases at V and 7 bases at J, with 13 bases between the two ends. The CDR3 loop is CASSLDGGARGYTF. The CDR3 nucleotides are TGTGCCAGCAGCTTGGATGGGGGGGCGCGTGGCTACACCTTC.

The genes are TRBV18 and TRBJ2-1, with TRBD1 matching 11 bases. J was trimmed by 2 bases and V by 4 bases; bases with no gene match: 1. The CDR3 runs 15 residues. Germline CDR1 KGHSH, CDR2 LQKENI. The CDR3: CASSLGQGAYNEQFF. Written as DNA, the CDR3 is TGTGCCAGCTCACTGGGACAGGGGGCCTACAATGAGCAGTTCTTC. Filled out from reference TRBV18 and TRBJ2-1, the complete variable domain reads NAGVMQNPRHLVRRRGQEARLRCSPMKGHSHVYWYRQLPEEGLKFMVYLQKENIIDESGMPKERFSAEFPKEGPSILRIQQVVRGDSAAYFCASSLGQGAYNEQFFGPGTRLTVL.

A few counts support this clone. The J gene is TRBJ2-7, the V gene TRBV7-2, with 9 positions matching TRBD2. Germline assignment: CDR1 SGHTA and CDR2 FQGNSA. The CDR3 loop spans 15 amino acids. V trimming: 2 bases; J trimming: 4 bases; junction bases outside the gene matches: 6. This CDR3 reads CASSLLAGAGYEQYF. The CDR3 DNA sequence: TGTGCCAGCAGCTTATTAGCGGGAGCGGGTTACGAGCAGTACTTC. Full variable domain (missing parts from reference TRBV7-2 and TRBJ2-7): GAGVSQSPSNKVTEKGKDVELRCDPISGHTALYWYRQSLGQGLEFLIYFQGNSAPDKSGLPSDRFSAERTGGSVSTLTIQRTQQEDSAVYLCASSLLAGAGYEQYFGPGTRLTVT.

The chain links TRBV11-2 to TRBJ1-2, with D possibly TRBD1 on 5 matching bases. The germline V gene encodes CDR1 SGHAT and CDR2 FQNNGV. The CDR3 has 14 amino acids. V lost 5 bases and J lost 1, with 11 bases in between. The CDR3 DNA sequence: TGTGCCAGCAGCCTAGTAAGGGGTAACTATGGCTACACCTTC. Translating it yields CASSLVRGNYGYTF.

This chain uses TRBV20-1 with TRBJ2-7, with D uncertain. Germline V gene data show CDR1 as DFQATT and CDR2 as SNEGSKA (reference sequence). V lost 3 bases, J lost 5 bases, and 11 bases lay in between. This CDR3 spans 12 amino acids. The CDR3 loop reads CSASWQFDEQYF. DNA for the CDR3: TGCAGTGCTAGTTGGCAGTTCGACGAGCAGTACTTC.

V usage is TRBV12-5 and J usage is TRBJ1-1, with D tentatively TRBD1 (5 bases). Trimming removed 7 bases at V and 4 bases at J, with 13 bases between. The CDR3 sequence is 13 residues long. In germline, CDR1 is LGHNT, CDR2 FRNRAP. In DNA form, the CDR3 reads TGTGCTAGTGCTCCACGGAGGGGCACTGAAGCTTTCTTT. Translated: CASAPRRGTEAFF.

V gene TRBV28 combines with J gene TRBJ2-5; TRBD2 aligns across 9 bases. Looked up from germline, CDR1 is MDHEN and CDR2 is SYDVKM. Trimming cost V 3 bases and J 4 bases; bases outside gene matches: 27. This CDR3 region has 22 residues. The CDR3 here is CASSFYPHKRSGRIGQLETQYF. In nucleotides, the CDR3 is TGTGCCAGCAGTTTTTACCCTCATAAAAGAAGCGGGAGGATCGGTCAGCTAGAGACCCAGTACTTC.

The rearrangement uses TRBV7-3 and TRBJ2-3; D may be TRBD2 (6 bases). The germline CDR1 and CDR2 sequences are SGHTA and FQGTGA. V dropped 5 bases and J dropped 6 bases, with 15 bases sitting between them. The CDR3 covers 14 residues. CDR3 sequence (DNA): TGTGCCAGCAGCCTCACTAGCTCTGGTGATACGCAGTATTTT. The encoded protein is CASSLTSSGDTQYF.

The CDR3 region is CASSLTGQGTYNSPLHF. The DNA for the CDR3 is TGCGCCAGCAGCCTCACGGGACAGGGAACCTATAATTCACCCCTCCACTTT. V is TRBV4-1 and J is TRBJ1-6; the match to TRBD1 covers 9 bases. The CDR3 contains 17 residues. Germline-derived CDR1 and CDR2 are MGHRA and YSYEKL. J was trimmed by 2 bases and V by 4 bases; bases with no gene match: 6.

CDR3 sequence: CASSLRQGRNTEAFF. In DNA form, the CDR3 reads TGTGCCAGCAGCCTTCGACAGGGGCGGAACACTGAAGCTTTCTTT. J is TRBJ1-1 and V is TRBV9, with 8 bases lining up with TRBD1. Germline lookup yields CDR1 SGDLS and CDR2 YYNGEE. This CDR3 region has 15 residues. Losses at the gene ends were 4 bases for V and 1 base for J; bases not matched to a gene: 6. The variable domain in full, with the rest retrieved from reference TRBV9 and TRBJ1-1, is DSGVTQTPKHLITATGQRVTLRCSPRSGDLSVYWYQQSLDQGLQFLIQYYNGEERAKGNILERFSAQQFPDLHSELNLSSLELGDSALYFCASSLRQGRNTEAFFGQGTRLTVV.

This rearrangement joins TRBV4-1 to TRBJ2-2, with D maybe TRBD2 (6 bases). Trimming cost V 0 bases and J 4 bases, with 12 bases left between them. The CDR3 covers 16 residues. Germline CDR1 and CDR2: MGHRA and YSYEKL. Here the CDR3 DNA reads TGCGCCAGCAGCCAAGAAGGGCGGGGATTCACCGGGGAGCTGTTTTTT. Translated: CASSQEGRGFTGELFF.

The chain combines TRBV11-2 with TRBJ1-2, with D perhaps TRBD1 (5 bases). There are 16 residues in the CDR3. In germline, CDR1 is SGHAT, CDR2 FQNNGV. Trimming pared 1 base from V and 5 bases from J, leaving 17 bases between. This CDR3 is CASSLGAGVGLYGYTF. CDR3 sequence (DNA): TGTGCCAGCAGCTTAGGTGCGGGGGTAGGGTTATATGGCTACACCTTC.

V gene TRBV3-1 (or the pseudogene TRBV3-2) combines with J gene TRBJ2-3; 12 bases align to TRBD2. Trimming removed 1 base from V and 4 bases from J; junction bases left unmatched: 9. Germline V gene sequence: CDR1 LGHDT, CDR2 YNNKEL (reference sequence). The CDR3 extends over 18 amino acids. The CDR3 reads CASSQVSTSGRNSDTQYF. The CDR3 bases are TGTGCCAGCAGCCAAGTGTCAACTAGCGGGAGGAATTCAGATACGCAGTATTTT.

This clone has just a few counts. In DNA form, the CDR3 reads TGTGCCAGCAGCTCGGAGACTAGTTACGAGCAGTACTTC. This encodes CASSSETSYEQYF. This chain joins TRBV7-3 and TRBJ2-7, with D perhaps matching TRBD2 (6 bases). V was shortened by 4 bases and J by 4 bases, with 11 bases between the two germline ends. The CDR3 is 13 residues long. Germline CDR1 is SGHTA and CDR2 is FQGTGA.

The chain joins TRBV14 to TRBJ2-6, with D perhaps matching TRBD2 (6 bases). The CDR3 length is 17 residues. Germline values: CDR1 SGHDN, CDR2 FVKESK. The V end lost 1 base, the J end lost 4 bases, and 14 bases lay between the germline ends. The CDR3 DNA is TGTGCCAGCAGCCAAGGGGCATACGGGGGAGGGGCCAACGTCCTGACTTTC. It specifies CASSQGAYGGGANVLTF.

The chain combines TRBV6-5 with TRBJ2-1; TRBD2 matches at 7 bases. The J segment lost 0 bases and the V segment lost 8 bases, leaving 4 bases of the junction unmatched. CDR1 MNHEY and CDR2 SVGAGI come from the germline V gene. The CDR3 extends over 14 amino acids. CDR3 in DNA: TGTGCCAGCTCGGGGGGAGGCTCCTACAATGAGCAGTTCTTC. It yields the protein CASSGGGSYNEQFF.

This sequence joins TRBV20-1 and TRBJ1-2; D might be TRBD1 (6 bases). V shed 3 bases and J shed 4 bases, with 21 bases lying between them. Germline assignment: CDR1 DFQATT and CDR2 SNEGSKA (reference sequence). The CDR3 spans 16 residues. CDR3 sequence (DNA): TGCAGTGCTAGTGATCTTGGGGGCACCTCGCGCTATGGCTACACCTTC. It translates to CSASDLGGTSRYGYTF.

The V gene is TRBV30, the J gene TRBJ2-1; 8 nucleotides agree with TRBD2. The CDR3 covers 15 residues. V gave up 2 bases and J gave up 4 bases; unmatched junction bases: 7. Germline V CDR1 and CDR2: GTSNPN, SVGIG (reference sequence). In DNA form, the CDR3 reads TGTGCCTGGAGTTTTAGCGGGGCATCTTACAATGAGCAGTTCTTC. Translating gives CAWSFSGASYNEQFF. Based on the CDR3 plus reference TRBV30 and TRBJ2-1, the full variable domain is SQTIHQWPATLVQPVGSPLSLECTVEGTSNPNLYWYRQAAGRGLQLLFYSVGIGQISSEVPQNLSASRPQDRQFILSSKKLLLSDSGFYLCAWSFSGASYNEQFFGPGTRLTVL.